What follows are 29 T cell receptor beta chains derived from one specimen sequenced in a study of spatial heterogeneity in lung cancer. No cognate antigen is known for these TCRs. TCRdb reanalysed the 5' RACE reads using MiXCR and keeps one entry per CDR3 protein. The sample records about 18,000 distinct CDR3 sequences, less than 8% being singletons. Study-wide results and limits: In tumors, expanded intratumoral alpha and beta TCR counts tracked mutation counts.

Indicated time point: sample taken at primary tumor resection. Source: lung tumor tissue, taken at surgery. These receptors were obtained from a male donor with early-stage non-small cell lung cancer.

This clonotype appeared a few times. The CDR3 DNA reads as TGTGCCAGCAGCCTGACGGGACTTTACAATGAGCAGTTCTTC. It yields the protein CASSLTGLYNEQFF. This chain joins TRBV7-3 and TRBJ2-1; D might be TRBD2 (6 bases). This CDR3 region has 14 residues. V lost 5 bases and J 4 bases, leaving 12 bases between the germline ends. Per germline, CDR1 SGHTA and CDR2 FQGTGA.

By frequency in the sample, this clonotype is medium-sized (0.01 to 0.1%). The CDR3 reads CASSLRQEGRPQHF. The CDR3 DNA is TGTGCCAGCAGCCTTCGACAGGAGGGTCGCCCCCAGCATTTT. The rearrangement joins TRBV12-3 or TRBV12-4 to TRBJ1-5; perhaps TRBD1 as D (6 bases). V lost 6 bases and J 10 bases, leaving 19 bases between the germline ends. The CDR3 covers 14 residues.

The table lists this clonotype with a few counts. CDR3 residues: CSARDLGGATDTQYF. In DNA, the CDR3 is TGCAGTGCTAGAGATCTTGGGGGCGCGACAGATACGCAGTATTTT. The chain joins TRBV20-1 to TRBJ2-3, with a possible D match to TRBD1 (6 bases). The V end was cut by 0 bases, the J end by 3 bases, with 13 bases between. CDR1 DFQATT and CDR2 SNEGSKA come from the germline V gene (reference sequence). There are 15 residues in the CDR3.

This clonotype was seen repeatedly, ten times or more. V gene TRBV13 combines with J gene TRBJ2-7, with D tentatively TRBD1 (5 bases). Trimming shortened V by 1 base and J by 2 bases, and 9 bases separated the two germline ends. Per germline, CDR1 PRHDT and CDR2 FYEKMQ (reference sequence). This CDR3 has 14 residues. CDR3 protein: CASSLAGIAYEQYF. CDR3 nucleotides: TGTGCCAGCAGCTTAGCAGGGATTGCCTACGAGCAGTACTTC.

This clonotype appeared many times. The rearrangement links TRBV18 to TRBJ2-1; 7 positions match TRBD1. The V and J ends lost 6 bases and 7 bases, in that order; junction bases with no gene match: 12. The germline gives CDR1 KGHSH, CDR2 LQKENI. CDR3 length: 15 amino acids. The CDR3: CASSPSGTAGNEQFF. The CDR3 nucleotides read TGTGCCAGCTCGCCCTCCGGGACAGCCGGTAATGAGCAGTTCTTC.

In its sample, this clonotype was seen many times. The chain has TRBV20-1 and TRBJ1-4, with TRBD1 as a possible D gene (5 bases). V was trimmed by 0 bases and J by 7 bases, leaving 12 bases between them. The V gene's germline CDR1 is DFQATT and CDR2 SNEGSKA (reference sequence). The CDR3 runs to 14 residues. The CDR3 region has the DNA TGCAGTGCTAGAGATTGGCAGGGAACTGAAAAACTGTTTTTT. This translates into CSARDWQGTEKLFF.

This clonotype appeared a few times. The CDR3 spells CATRTSGGRDEQFF. DNA for the CDR3: TGTGCCACGCGGACTAGCGGGGGGCGGGATGAGCAGTTCTTC. The gene calls are TRBV6-1 and TRBJ2-1; TRBD2 agrees at 14 bases. This CDR3 is 14 amino acids long. CDR1 is MNHNS, CDR2 SASEGT, per germline. V lost 10 bases to trimming and J lost 8 bases; unmatched junction nucleotides: 7.

This clonotype was counted ten times or more. The chain recombines TRBV10-3 with TRBJ1-1, with D perhaps matching TRBD1 (5 bases). Germline lookup yields CDR1 ENHRY and CDR2 SYGVKD. The CDR3 has 14 residues. Deletions cut 6 bases from V and 5 bases from J, with 16 bases between. CDR3: CAIREGYETTEAFF. CDR3 nucleotides: TGTGCCATCAGGGAGGGGTACGAAACGACTGAAGCTTTCTTT.

At least ten counts were recorded for this clonotype. The genes are TRBV18 and TRBJ1-6; the match to TRBD1 covers 8 bases. The CDR3 runs 16 residues. The germline V gene encodes CDR1 KGHSH and CDR2 LQKENI. V lost 3 bases and J lost 6; bases outside the gene matches: 7. CDR3 amino acids: CASSPGTGASNSPLHF. CDR3 nucleotides: TGTGCCAGCTCACCGGGGACAGGTGCATCTAATTCACCCCTCCACTTT.

By share of the sample, this clonotype is medium-sized. The rearrangement joins TRBV4-2 to TRBJ1-1; tentative D call: TRBD1 (6 bases). In germline, CDR1 is LGHNA, CDR2 YNFKEQ. V was pared by 1 base and J by 3 bases, with 12 bases between. The CDR3 loop spans 15 amino acids. The CDR3 loop is CASSQVGGGHTEAFF. CDR3 sequence (DNA): TGTGCCAGCAGCCAAGTTGGCGGGGGGCACACTGAAGCTTTCTTT.

In its sample, this clonotype was seen a few times. The chain carries TRBV28 and TRBJ1-2, with a tentative D call TRBD1 (5 bases). The CDR3 consists of 14 residues. Germline loops: CDR1 MDHEN, CDR2 SYDVKM. V was shortened by 5 bases and J by 3 bases, with 13 bases between the two germline ends. The CDR3 spells CASSPSVGDYGYTF. The CDR3 DNA follows: TGTGCCAGCAGTCCCTCGGTGGGGGACTATGGCTACACCTTC.

Relative to its sample, this clonotype is medium-sized. The chain is built from TRBV28 and TRBJ2-5, with 9 bases matching TRBD1. J gave up 4 bases and V 5 bases, and 5 bases lay outside the gene matches. CDR1 and CDR2 (germline): MDHEN, SYDVKM. The CDR3 contains 14 residues. CDR3 DNA: TGTGCCAGCAGTCCACCGGGACAGGGAGAGACCCAGTACTTC. Translated, it gives CASSPPGQGETQYF.

This clonotype was seen repeatedly, ten times or more. V gene TRBV5-4 combines with J gene TRBJ1-6; no definite D call. The CDR3 is 12 amino acids. Germline V lookup: CDR1 SGHNT, CDR2 YYREEE (reference sequence). V was shortened by 0 bases and J by 10 bases, with 5 bases between the two germline ends. CDR3 nucleotides: TGTGCCAGCAGCTTGGACACCTCACCCCTCCACTTT. This gives the protein CASSLDTSPLHF.

V and J are TRBV18 and TRBJ2-5, with D uncertain. Germline CDR1 is KGHSH and CDR2 is LQKENI. This CDR3 has 14 amino acids. V lost 0 bases to trimming and J lost 4 bases, with 9 bases between them. The CDR3 is CASSPPSRVETQYF. The CDR3 nucleotides read TGTGCCAGCTCACCACCCTCTAGGGTAGAGACCCAGTACTTC.

The chain has TRBV7-6 and TRBJ2-3, with 8 bases matching TRBD2. This CDR3 has 14 residues. V gave up 2 bases and J gave up 8 bases; unmatched junction bases: 6. The germline CDR1 and CDR2 sequences are SGHVS and FNYEAQ. The CDR3: CASSLLAGGGTQYF. The CDR3 DNA follows: TGTGCCAGCAGCTTACTGGCGGGGGGCGGTACGCAGTATTTT.

In this sample, this clonotype turned up many times. V gene TRBV12-3 or TRBV12-4 combines with J gene TRBJ2-6, with 8 bases aligning to TRBD2. This CDR3 spans 16 amino acids. With 6 bases clipped from V and 1 base from J, the junction kept 5 bases outside the gene matches. CDR3 in DNA: TGTGCCAGCAGCTCGATAGCGGGGTCTGGGGCCAACGTCCTGACTTTC. Encoded protein: CASSSIAGSGANVLTF.

This clonotype was recorded at least ten times. This chain connects TRBV29-1 to TRBJ1-4, with D tentatively TRBD1 (5 bases). The ends were cut back, 4 bases at V and 4 bases at J, with 10 bases in the middle. The germline V gene has CDR1 SQVTM and CDR2 ANQGSEA. The CDR3 totals 13 residues. As DNA, the CDR3 is TGCAGCGTTGCCCCCAGGGTTAATGAAAAACTGTTTTTT. It specifies CSVAPRVNEKLFF.

Many counts were recorded for this clonotype. This chain uses TRBV9 with TRBJ2-5; D call uncertain. The CDR3 covers 14 residues. Looked up from germline, CDR1 is SGDLS and CDR2 is YYNGEE. With 3 bases removed from V and 2 bases from J, the gap between germline ends came to 11 bases. DNA of the CDR3: TGTGCCAGCAGCGGAAGACGGCCTCAAGAGACCCAGTACTTC. It codes for CASSGRRPQETQYF.

V and J are TRBV7-2 and TRBJ2-2; D may be TRBD1 (5 bases). The CDR3 has 14 residues. V gave up 5 bases and J gave up 5 bases, with 12 bases separating them. Germline V CDR1 and CDR2: SGHTA, FQGNSA. CDR3 nucleotides: TGTGCCAGCAGCCTCATGACAGTAACCGGGGAGCTGTTTTTT. Translated, it gives CASSLMTVTGELFF.

At least ten counts were recorded for this clonotype. The chain joins TRBV5-1 to TRBJ2-7; 12 bases fit TRBD2. This CDR3 has 15 amino acids. Per germline, CDR1 SGHRS and CDR2 YFSETQ. V dropped 3 bases and J dropped 6; count of bases not matched to a gene: 7. DNA for the CDR3: TGCGCCAGCAGCTCTAGCGGGGGGGCCGCTGGCGAGCAGTACTTC. Residues: CASSSSGGAAGEQYF.

This clonotype was seen at least ten times. CDR3 sequence: CASVPASGANVLTF. CDR3 nucleotide sequence: TGTGCCAGCGTTCCGGCCTCTGGGGCCAACGTCCTGACTTTC. This chain joins TRBV6-2 or TRBV6-3 and TRBJ2-6; D is ambiguous. CDR1 MNHEY and CDR2 SVGEGT come from the germline V gene. The CDR3 spans 14 residues. V was trimmed by 8 bases and J by 0 bases, leaving 8 bases between them.

The sample holds a few counts of this clonotype. CDR3 in DNA: TGTGCCAGCAGCTTGGCGTGGGGAGCAGATACGCAGTATTTT. This sequence encodes CASSLAWGADTQYF. The chain uses TRBV5-6 and TRBJ2-3; weak D call: TRBD2 (5 bases). In germline, CDR1 is SGHDT, CDR2 YYEEEE. Trimming took 0 bases from V and 4 from J, leaving 9 bases between them. The CDR3 length is 14 residues.

The V call is TRBV11-2, the J call TRBJ2-5; the D gene is possibly TRBD2 (5 bases). Between the trimmed V and J ends, which lost 1 base and 5 bases, there was a span of 14 bases. Germline V CDR1 and CDR2: SGHAT, FQNNGV. The length of the CDR3 is 15 residues. CDR3 residues: CASSLGPGRRETQYF. The CDR3 DNA is TGTGCCAGCAGCTTAGGCCCAGGTCGGAGGGAGACCCAGTACTTC.

On this clonotype itself: An end of the junction does not agree with germline; a read error may underlie this. V usage is TRBV7-8 and J usage is TRBJ1-2, with 8 nucleotides matching TRBD1. Germline CDR1 reads SGHVS; CDR2 reads FQNEAQ. This CDR3 spans 15 amino acids. The CDR3 coding sequence is TGTGTCAGCAGTTTTAAGGGGGACAGGACCTATGGCTACACCTTC. Residues: CVSSFKGDRTYGYTF.

A few counts support this clonotype. V usage is TRBV11-2 and J usage is TRBJ2-6; 10 bases are shared with TRBD1. CDR1 and CDR2 from the germline V gene are SGHAT and FQNNGV. The CDR3 contains 20 residues. The ends lost 2 bases at V and 0 bases at J; junction bases unmatched: 10. The CDR3 loop is CASSLSLRRTGGSGANVLTF. The CDR3 DNA is TGTGCCAGCAGCTTAAGTCTCCGGAGGACAGGGGGCTCTGGGGCCAACGTCCTGACTTTC.

At least ten counts were recorded for this clonotype. The chain couples TRBV4-2 to TRBJ2-7; weak D call: TRBD2 (7 bases). The CDR3 is 16 residues long. Trimming removed 1 base at V and 0 bases at J, with 13 bases between. From germline, CDR1 is LGHNA and CDR2 YNFKEQ. CDR3 residues: CASSQGGGLSSYEQYF. The CDR3 DNA is TGTGCCAGCAGCCAAGGGGGGGGGCTAAGCTCCTACGAGCAGTACTTC.

The table lists this clonotype with a few counts. This sequence joins TRBV2 and TRBJ2-5; D may be TRBD1 (6 bases). This CDR3 contains 14 residues. The germline CDR1 and CDR2 sequences are SNHLY and FYNNEI. V lost 2 bases and J 6 bases, leaving 13 bases between the germline ends. The chain's CDR3 is CASSETGSTKTQYF. The CDR3 DNA reads TGTGCCAGCAGTGAAACAGGGTCGACGAAGACCCAGTACTTC.

The V and J genes are TRBV9 and TRBJ2-1; possibly TRBD1 or TRBD2 for D (5 bases each). V shed 0 bases and J shed 7 bases, with 17 bases lying between them. Germline V CDR1 and CDR2: SGDLS, YYNGEE. This CDR3 region has 16 residues. The CDR3 is CASSVGVIGAGNEQFF. In DNA, the CDR3 is TGTGCCAGCAGCGTAGGCGTGATCGGGGCCGGGAATGAGCAGTTCTTC.

This clonotype has a handful of counts. The rearrangement uses TRBV5-1 and TRBJ2-5; D may be TRBD1 (5 bases). The V and J ends lost 0 bases and 5 bases respectively, with 11 bases between them. In germline, CDR1 is SGHRS, CDR2 YFSETQ. The CDR3 loop spans 14 amino acids. CDR3 protein: CASSLDPGRETQYF. The CDR3 bases are TGCGCCAGCAGCTTGGATCCAGGGCGGGAGACCCAGTACTTC.